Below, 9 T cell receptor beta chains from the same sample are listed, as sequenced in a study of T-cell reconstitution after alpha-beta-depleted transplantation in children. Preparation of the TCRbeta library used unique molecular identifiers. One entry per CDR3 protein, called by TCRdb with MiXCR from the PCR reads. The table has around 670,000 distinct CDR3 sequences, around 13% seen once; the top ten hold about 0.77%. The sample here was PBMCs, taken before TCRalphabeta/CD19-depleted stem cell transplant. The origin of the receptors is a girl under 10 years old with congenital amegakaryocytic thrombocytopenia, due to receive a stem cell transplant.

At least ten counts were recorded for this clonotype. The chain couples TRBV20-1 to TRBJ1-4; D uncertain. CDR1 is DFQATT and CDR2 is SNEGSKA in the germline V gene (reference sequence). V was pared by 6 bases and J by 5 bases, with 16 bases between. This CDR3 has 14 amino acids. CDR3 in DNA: TGCAGTGCAACCCGTCGTGAACGGAATGAAAAACTGTTTTTT. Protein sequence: CSATRRERNEKLFF.

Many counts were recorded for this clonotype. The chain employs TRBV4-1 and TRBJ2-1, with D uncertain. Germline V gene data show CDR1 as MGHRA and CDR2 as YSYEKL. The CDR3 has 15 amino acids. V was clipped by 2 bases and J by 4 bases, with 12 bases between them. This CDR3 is CASSQLAVEYNEQFF. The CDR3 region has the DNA TGCGCCAGCAGCCAACTGGCGGTGGAATACAATGAGCAGTTCTTC.

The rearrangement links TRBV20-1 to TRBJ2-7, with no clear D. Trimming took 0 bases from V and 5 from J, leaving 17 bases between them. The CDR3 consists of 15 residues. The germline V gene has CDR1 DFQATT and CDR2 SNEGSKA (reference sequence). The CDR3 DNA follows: TGCAGTGCTAGAGATCAAAGTTCGGGCAGCGACGAGCAGTACTTC. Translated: CSARDQSSGSDEQYF.

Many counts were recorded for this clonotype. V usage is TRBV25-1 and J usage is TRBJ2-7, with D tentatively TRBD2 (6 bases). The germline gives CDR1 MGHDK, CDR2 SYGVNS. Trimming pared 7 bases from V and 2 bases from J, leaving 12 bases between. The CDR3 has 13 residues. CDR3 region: CASTSGETYEQYF. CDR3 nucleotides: TGTGCCAGCACGTCGGGGGAGACCTACGAGCAGTACTTC.

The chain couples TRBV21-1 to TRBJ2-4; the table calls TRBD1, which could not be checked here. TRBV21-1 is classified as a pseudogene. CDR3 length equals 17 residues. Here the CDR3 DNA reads TGTGCCAGCAGCATTATACGACAGGGGGACCCCAAAAACATTCAGTACTTC. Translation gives CASSIIRQGDPKNIQYF.

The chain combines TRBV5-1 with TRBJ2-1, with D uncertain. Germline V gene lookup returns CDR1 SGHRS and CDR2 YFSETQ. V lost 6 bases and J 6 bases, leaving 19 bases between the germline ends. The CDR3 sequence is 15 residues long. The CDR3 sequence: CASKKVSSESNEQFF. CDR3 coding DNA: TGCGCCAGCAAAAAGGTCTCGTCGGAATCCAATGAGCAGTTCTTC.

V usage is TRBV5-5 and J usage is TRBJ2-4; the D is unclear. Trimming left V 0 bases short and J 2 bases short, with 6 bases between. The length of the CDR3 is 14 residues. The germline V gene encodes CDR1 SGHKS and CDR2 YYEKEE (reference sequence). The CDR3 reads CASSLVFSKNIQYF. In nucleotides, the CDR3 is TGTGCCAGCAGCTTGGTCTTTTCCAAAAACATTCAGTACTTC. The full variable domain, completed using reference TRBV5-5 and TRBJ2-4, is DAGVTQSPTHLIKTRGQQVTLRCSPISGHKSVSWYQQVLGQGPQFIFQYYEKEERGRGNFPDRFSARQFPNYSSELNVNALLLGDSALYLCASSLVFSKNIQYFGAGTRLSVL.

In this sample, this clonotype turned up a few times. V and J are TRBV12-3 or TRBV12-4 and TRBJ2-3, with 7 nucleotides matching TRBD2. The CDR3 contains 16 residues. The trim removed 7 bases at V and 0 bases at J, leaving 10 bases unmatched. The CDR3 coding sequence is TGTGCCAGCACCCTCCGGATGGGGGGGAGCACAGATACGCAGTATTTT. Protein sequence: CASTLRMGGSTDTQYF.

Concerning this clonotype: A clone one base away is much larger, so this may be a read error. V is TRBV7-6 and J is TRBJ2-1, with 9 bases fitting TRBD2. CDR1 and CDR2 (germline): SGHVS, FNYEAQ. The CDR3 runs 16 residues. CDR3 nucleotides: TGTTCCAGCAGCTTAGATCGCCTAGCGGGATACAATGAGCAGTTCTTC. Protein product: CSSSLDRLAGYNEQFF. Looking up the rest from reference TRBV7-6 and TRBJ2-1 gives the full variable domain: GAGVSQSPRYKVTKRGQDVALRCDPISGHVSLYWYRQALGQGPEFLTYFNYEAQQDKSGLPNDRFSAERPEGSISTLTIQRTEQRDSAMYRCSSSLDRLAGYNEQFFGPGTRLTVL.